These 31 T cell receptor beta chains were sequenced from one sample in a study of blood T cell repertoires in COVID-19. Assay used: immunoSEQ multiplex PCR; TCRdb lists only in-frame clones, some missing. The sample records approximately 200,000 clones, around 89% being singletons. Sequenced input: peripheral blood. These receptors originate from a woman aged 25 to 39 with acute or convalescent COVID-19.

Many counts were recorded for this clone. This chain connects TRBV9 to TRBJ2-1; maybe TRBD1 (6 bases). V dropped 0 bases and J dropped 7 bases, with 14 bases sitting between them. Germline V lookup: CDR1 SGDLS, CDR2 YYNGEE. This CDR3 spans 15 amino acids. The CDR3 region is CASSVEGQRSNEQFF. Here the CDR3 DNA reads TGTGCCAGCAGCGTAGAAGGACAGAGAAGTAATGAGCAGTTCTTC.

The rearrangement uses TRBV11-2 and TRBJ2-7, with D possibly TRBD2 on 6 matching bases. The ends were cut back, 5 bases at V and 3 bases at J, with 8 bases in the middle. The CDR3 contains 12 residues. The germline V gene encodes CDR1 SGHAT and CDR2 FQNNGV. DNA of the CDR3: TGTGCCAGCAGCCGGGACTTCTACGAGCAGTACTTC. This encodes CASSRDFYEQYF.

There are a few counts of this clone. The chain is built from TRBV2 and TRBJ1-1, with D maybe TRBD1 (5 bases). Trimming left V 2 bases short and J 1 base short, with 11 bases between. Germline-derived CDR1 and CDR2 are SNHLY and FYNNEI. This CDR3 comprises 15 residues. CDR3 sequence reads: CASSEYGQGNTEAFF. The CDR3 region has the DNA TGTGCCAGCAGTGAATATGGGCAGGGGAACACTGAAGCTTTCTTT.

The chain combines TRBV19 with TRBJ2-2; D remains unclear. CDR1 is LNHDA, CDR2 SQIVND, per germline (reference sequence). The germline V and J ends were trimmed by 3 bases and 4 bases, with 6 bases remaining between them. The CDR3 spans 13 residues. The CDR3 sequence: CASSISVTGELFF. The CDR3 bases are TGTGCCAGTAGTATTTCGGTCACCGGGGAGCTGTTTTTT.

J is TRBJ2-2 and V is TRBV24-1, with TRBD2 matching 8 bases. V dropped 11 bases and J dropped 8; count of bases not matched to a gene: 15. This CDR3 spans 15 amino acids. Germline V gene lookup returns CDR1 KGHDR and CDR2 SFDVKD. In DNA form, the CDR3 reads TGTGCCATCGGGGATAGCGGGAATCTTGAGGGGGAGCTGTTTTTT. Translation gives CAIGDSGNLEGELFF.

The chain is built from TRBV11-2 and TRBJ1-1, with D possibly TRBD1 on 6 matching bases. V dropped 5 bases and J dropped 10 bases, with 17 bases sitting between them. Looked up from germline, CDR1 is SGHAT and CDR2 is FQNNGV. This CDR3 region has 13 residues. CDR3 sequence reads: CASSIRQERAAFF. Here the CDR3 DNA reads TGTGCCAGCAGCATTCGACAGGAGAGGGCAGCTTTCTTT.

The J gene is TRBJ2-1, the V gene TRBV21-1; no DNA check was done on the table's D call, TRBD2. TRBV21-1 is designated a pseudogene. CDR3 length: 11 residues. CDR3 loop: CASSKESEQFF. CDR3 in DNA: TGTGCCAGCAGCAAAGAGAGCGAGCAGTTCTTC.

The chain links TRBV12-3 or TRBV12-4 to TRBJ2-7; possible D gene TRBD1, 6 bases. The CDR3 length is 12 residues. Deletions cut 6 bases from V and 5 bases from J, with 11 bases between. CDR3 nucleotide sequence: TGTGCCAGCAGGACAGGTCGGCACGAGCAGTACTTC. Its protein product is CASRTGRHEQYF.

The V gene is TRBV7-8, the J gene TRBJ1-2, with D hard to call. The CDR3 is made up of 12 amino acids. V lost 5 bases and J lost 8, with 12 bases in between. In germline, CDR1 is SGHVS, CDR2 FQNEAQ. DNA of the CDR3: TGTGCCAGCAGCCCAAGACTGCAGGGCTACACCTTC. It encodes CASSPRLQGYTF.

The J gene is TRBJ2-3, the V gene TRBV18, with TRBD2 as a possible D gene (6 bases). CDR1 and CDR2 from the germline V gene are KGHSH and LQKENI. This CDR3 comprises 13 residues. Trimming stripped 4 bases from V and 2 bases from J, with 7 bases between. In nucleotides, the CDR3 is TGTGCCAGCTCACTAGCGGTCACAGATACGCAGTATTTT. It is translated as CASSLAVTDTQYF.

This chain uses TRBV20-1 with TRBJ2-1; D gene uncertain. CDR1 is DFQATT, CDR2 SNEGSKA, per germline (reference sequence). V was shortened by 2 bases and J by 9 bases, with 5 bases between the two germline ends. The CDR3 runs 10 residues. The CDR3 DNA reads TGCAGTGCTAGAAACGGTGAGCAGTTCTTC. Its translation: CSARNGEQFF.

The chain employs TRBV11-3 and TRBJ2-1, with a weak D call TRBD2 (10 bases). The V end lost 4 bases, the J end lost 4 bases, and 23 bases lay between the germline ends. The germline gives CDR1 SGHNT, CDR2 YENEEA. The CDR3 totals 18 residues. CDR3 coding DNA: TGTGCCAGCAGCTCACAGGGGGCTAGCGGGAGTGGATACAATGAGCAGTTCTTC. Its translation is CASSSQGASGSGYNEQFF.

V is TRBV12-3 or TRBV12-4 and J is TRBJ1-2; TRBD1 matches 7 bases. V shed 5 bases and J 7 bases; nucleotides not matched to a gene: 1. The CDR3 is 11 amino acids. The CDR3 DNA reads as TGTGCCAGCAGTGACAGGGCTGGCTACACCTTC. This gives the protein CASSDRAGYTF.

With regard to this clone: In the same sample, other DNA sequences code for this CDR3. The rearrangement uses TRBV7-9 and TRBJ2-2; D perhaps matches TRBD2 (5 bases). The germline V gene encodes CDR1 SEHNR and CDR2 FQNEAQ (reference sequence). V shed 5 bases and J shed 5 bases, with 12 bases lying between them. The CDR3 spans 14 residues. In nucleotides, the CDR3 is TGTGCCAGCAGCCGACAAGCGGAAACCGGGGAGCTGTTTTTT. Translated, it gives CASSRQAETGELFF.

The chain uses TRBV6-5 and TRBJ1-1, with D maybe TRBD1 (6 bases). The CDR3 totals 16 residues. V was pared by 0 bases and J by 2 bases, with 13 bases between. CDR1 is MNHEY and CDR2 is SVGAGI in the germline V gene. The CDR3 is CASSYSAWTENTEAFF. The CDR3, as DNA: TGTGCCAGCAGTTACTCGGCCTGGACAGAAAACACTGAAGCTTTCTTT.

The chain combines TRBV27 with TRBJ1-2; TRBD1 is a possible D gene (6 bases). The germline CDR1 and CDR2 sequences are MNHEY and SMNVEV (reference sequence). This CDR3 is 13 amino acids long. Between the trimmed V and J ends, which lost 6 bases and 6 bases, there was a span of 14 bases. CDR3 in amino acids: CASRGGQGNGYTF. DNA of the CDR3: TGTGCCAGCAGGGGTGGGCAGGGGAATGGCTACACCTTC.

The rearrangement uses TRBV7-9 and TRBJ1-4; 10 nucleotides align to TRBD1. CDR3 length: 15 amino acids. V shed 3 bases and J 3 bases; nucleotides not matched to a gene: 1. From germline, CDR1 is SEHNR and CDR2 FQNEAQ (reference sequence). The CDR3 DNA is TGTGCCAGCAGCTTCGGACAGGGGGCTAATGAAAAACTGTTTTTT. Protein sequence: CASSFGQGANEKLFF.

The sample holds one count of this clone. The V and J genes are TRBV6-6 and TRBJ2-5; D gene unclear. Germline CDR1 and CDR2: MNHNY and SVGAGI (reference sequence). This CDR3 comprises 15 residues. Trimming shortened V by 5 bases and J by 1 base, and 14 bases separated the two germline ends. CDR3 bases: TGTGCCAGCAGTCGTAAAAGTGGGCTCCAAGAGACCCAGTACTTC. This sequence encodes CASSRKSGLQETQYF.

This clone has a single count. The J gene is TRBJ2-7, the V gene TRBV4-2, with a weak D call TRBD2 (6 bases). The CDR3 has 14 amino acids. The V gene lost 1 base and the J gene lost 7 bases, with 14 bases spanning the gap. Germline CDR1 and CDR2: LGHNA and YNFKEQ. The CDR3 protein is CASSQGGGVWEQYF. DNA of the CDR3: TGTGCCAGCAGCCAAGGGGGAGGAGTTTGGGAGCAGTACTTC.

CDR3 DNA sequence: TGTGCCAGCAGCTCAGGGGTGAGCAATGAGCAGTTCTTC. It translates to CASSSGVSNEQFF. This sequence joins TRBV7-9 and TRBJ2-1; TRBD1 might be the D (6 bases). V lost 4 bases and J lost 6, with 10 bases in between. The germline V gene has CDR1 SEHNR and CDR2 FQNEAQ (reference sequence). The CDR3 length is 13 residues.

CDR3 in DNA: TGTGCCAGCAGCCCCGGACAGAACACTGAAGCTTTCTTT. It is translated as CASSPGQNTEAFF. The genes are TRBV7-9 and TRBJ1-1; a weak D match, TRBD1 (5 bases). This CDR3 contains 13 residues. CDR1 and CDR2 from the germline V gene are SEHNR and FQNEAQ (reference sequence). V was pared by 5 bases and J by 1 base, with 8 bases between.

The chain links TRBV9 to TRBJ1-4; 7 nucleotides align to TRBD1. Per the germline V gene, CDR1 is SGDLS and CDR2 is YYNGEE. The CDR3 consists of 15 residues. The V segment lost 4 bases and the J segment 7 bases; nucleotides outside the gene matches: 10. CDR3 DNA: TGTGCCAGCAGCACCCAGACAGGGTATGGTGAAAAACTGTTTTTT. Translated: CASSTQTGYGEKLFF.

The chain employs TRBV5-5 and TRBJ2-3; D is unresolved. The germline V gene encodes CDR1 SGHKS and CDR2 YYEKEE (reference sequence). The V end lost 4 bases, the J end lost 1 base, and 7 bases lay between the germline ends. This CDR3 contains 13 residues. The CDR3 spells CASSTPGTDTQYF. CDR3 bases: TGTGCCAGCAGCACTCCGGGCACAGATACGCAGTATTTT.

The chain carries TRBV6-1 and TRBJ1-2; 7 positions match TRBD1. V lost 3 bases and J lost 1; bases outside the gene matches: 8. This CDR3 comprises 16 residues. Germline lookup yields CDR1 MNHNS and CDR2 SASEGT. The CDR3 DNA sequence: TGTGCCAGCAGTGATACCCGGGGACAGAATAACTATGGCTACACCTTC. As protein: CASSDTRGQNNYGYTF.

The CDR3 nucleotides are TGTGCCAGCAGCTCTAGCATAGCGGGAGTGGGGGAGCAGTACTTC. Protein sequence: CASSSSIAGVGEQYF. This chain joins TRBV6-2 or TRBV6-3 and TRBJ2-7, with 9 bases lining up with TRBD2. J was trimmed by 7 bases and V by 6 bases; bases with no gene match: 13. This CDR3 has 15 residues. Germline V gene lookup returns CDR1 MNHEY and CDR2 SVGEGT.

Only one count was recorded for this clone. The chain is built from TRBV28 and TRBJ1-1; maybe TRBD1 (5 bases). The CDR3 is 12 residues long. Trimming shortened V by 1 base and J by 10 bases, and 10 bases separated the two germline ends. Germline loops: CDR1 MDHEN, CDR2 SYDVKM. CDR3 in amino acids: CASSLSSGGAFF. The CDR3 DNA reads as TGTGCCAGCAGTTTATCGTCCGGGGGAGCTTTCTTT.

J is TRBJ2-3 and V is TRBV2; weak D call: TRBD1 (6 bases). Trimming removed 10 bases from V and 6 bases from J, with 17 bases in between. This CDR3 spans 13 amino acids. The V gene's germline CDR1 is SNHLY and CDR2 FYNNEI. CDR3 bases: TGTGCCACAAACAGGGAGTCGAGGGATACGCAGTATTTT. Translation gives CATNRESRDTQYF.

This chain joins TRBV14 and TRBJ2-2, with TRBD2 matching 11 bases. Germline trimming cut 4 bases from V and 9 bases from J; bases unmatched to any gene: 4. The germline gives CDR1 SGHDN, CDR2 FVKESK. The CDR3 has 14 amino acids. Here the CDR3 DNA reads TGTGCCAGCAGCCGACTAGCGGGAAAGAGGGAGCTGTTTTTT. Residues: CASSRLAGKRELFF.

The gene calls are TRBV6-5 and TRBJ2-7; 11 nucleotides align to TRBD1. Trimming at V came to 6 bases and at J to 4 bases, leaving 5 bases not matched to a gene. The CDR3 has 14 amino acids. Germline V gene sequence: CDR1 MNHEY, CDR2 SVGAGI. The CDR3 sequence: CASRPRDRGYEQYF. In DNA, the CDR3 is TGTGCCAGCAGACCTCGGGACAGGGGGTACGAGCAGTACTTC.

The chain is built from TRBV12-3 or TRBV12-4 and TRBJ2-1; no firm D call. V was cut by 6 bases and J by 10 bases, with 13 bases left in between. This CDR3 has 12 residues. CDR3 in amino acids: CASSLTIYEQFF. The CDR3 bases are TGTGCCAGCAGCCTCACTATTTACGAGCAGTTCTTC.

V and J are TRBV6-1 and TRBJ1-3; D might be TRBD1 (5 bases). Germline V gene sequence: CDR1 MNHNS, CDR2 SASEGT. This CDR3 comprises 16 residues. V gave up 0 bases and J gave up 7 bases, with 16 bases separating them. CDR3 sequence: CASSEAGKGRGNTIYF. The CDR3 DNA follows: TGTGCCAGCAGTGAAGCGGGAAAGGGACGGGGGAACACCATATATTTT.